The clone carrying this T cell receptor beta chain is a singleton in its sample. These data belong to a study of CD8 T cells in Susac syndrome. An input of roughly 0.5 to 1 ug of RNA was subjected to reverse transcription using random hexamers. TCR beta CDR3 was amplified by immunoSEQ multiplex PCR. This amplification extended across 54 Vbeta and 13 Jbeta segments. TCRdb reanalysed the immunoSEQ multiplex PCR reads using MiXCR and keeps one entry per CDR3 protein. The sample gives some 400,000 distinct CDR3 sequences, approximately 85% of which show up once; about 0.12% is in the top ten. Through negative isolation, CD4+ and CD8+ T cells were obtained, while TEMRA cells were enriched using FACS. Germline CDR1 and CDR2: SGHNT and YYREEE (reference sequence). The ends were cut back, 0 bases at V and 7 bases at J, with 7 bases in the middle. The CDR3 contains 12 residues.

V and J are TRBV5-4 and TRBJ1-1; D is unclear. The sequenced material came from CD8+ T cells from PBMCs. This TCR derives from a human donor with multiple sclerosis. The CDR3 nucleotides are TGTGCCAGCAGCTTGGTTCCGAATGAAGCTTTCTTT. Translated: CASSLVPNEAFF.